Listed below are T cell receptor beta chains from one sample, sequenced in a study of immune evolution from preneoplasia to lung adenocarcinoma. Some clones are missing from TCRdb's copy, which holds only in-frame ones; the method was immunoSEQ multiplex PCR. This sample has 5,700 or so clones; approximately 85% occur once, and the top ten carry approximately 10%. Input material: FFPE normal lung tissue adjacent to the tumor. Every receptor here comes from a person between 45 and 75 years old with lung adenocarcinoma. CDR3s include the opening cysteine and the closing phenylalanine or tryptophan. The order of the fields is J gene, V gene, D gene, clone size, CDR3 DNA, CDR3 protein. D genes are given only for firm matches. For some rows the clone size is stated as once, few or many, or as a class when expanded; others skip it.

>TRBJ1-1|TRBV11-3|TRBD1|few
TGTGCCAGCAGCTTCGGCGACAGGGGCTCCCCTGAAGCTTTCTTT
CASSFGDRGSPEAFF
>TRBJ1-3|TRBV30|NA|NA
TGTGCCTGGAGGCCAACCACAGGGTCACGAAACACCATATATTTT
CAWRPTTGSRNTIYF
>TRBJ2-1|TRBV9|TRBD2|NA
TGTGCCAGCAGCGTAGCTAGCGGGAGGTCGTATGAGCAGTTCTTC
CASSVASGRSYEQFF
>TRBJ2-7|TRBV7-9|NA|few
TGTGCCAGCAGCCCTCCCCTGGGCGGGACCTCAGGGGAGCAGTACTTC
CASSPPLGGTSGEQYF
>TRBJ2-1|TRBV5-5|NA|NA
TGTGCCAGCAGCTTGGGGGGAGCCCCTGGGAGGTACAATGAGCAGTTCTTC
CASSLGGAPGRYNEQFF
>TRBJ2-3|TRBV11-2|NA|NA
TGTGCCAGCAGTTTAAATTTCGGTGCAGATACGCAGTATTTT
CASSLNFGADTQYF
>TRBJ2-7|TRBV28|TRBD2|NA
TGTGCCAGCAGGGCGGGGGGGGCCCAGGCCGAGCAGTACTTC
CASRAGGAQAEQYF
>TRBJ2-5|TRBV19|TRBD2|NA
TGTGCCAGTAGCCCCGGGACTAGCGGCAAAGAGACCCAGTACTTC
CASSPGTSGKETQYF
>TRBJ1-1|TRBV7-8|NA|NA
TGTGCCAGCTCCGCTCAGGAGAACACTGAAGCTTTCTTT
CASSAQENTEAFF
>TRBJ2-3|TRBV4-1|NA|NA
TGCGCCAGCAGCCAAGACAGGGCTAGCACAGATACGCAGTATTTT
CASSQDRASTDTQYF
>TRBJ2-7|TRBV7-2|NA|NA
TGTGCCAGCAGCCCCGGGTCCAGGGTCGGGTCCTACGAGCAGTACTTC
CASSPGSRVGSYEQYF
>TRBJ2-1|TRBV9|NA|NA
TGTGCCAGCAGCGTAGGAGGGGAGATATCCTACAATGAGCAGTTCTTC
CASSVGGEISYNEQFF
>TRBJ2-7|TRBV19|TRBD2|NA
TGTGCCAGTAGTATAGCCATCGGGAGGGCCTACGAGCAGTACTTC
CASSIAIGRAYEQYF
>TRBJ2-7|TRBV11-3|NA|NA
TGTGCCAGCAGCTTGGGACTTGGACAGAACGAGCAGTACTTC
CASSLGLGQNEQYF
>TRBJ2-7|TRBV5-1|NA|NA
TGCGCCAGCAGCCTCCAGGGCTCCTACGAGCAGTACTTC
CASSLQGSYEQYF
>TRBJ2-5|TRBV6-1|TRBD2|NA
TGTGCCAGCAGTCGCGAGGGACTAGACCAAGAGACCCAGTACTTC
CASSREGLDQETQYF
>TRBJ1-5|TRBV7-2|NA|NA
TGTGCCAGCAGTCAGGGTCCCGATCGGCCCCAGCATTTT
CASSQGPDRPQHF
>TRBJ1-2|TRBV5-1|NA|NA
TGCGCCAGCAGCTCCGGGGCCTCCTGGAGGGATGGCTACACCTTC
CASSSGASWRDGYTF
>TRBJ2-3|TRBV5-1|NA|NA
TGCGCCAGCAGCTTGAGTGTTGGCACAGATACGCAGTATTTT
CASSLSVGTDTQYF
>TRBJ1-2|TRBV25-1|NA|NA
TGTGCCAGCAGTGACAACGTAGGCAACTATGGCTACACCTTC
CASSDNVGNYGYTF
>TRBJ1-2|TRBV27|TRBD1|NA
TGTGCCAGCAGTTCAGGGGGCTATGGCTACACCTTC
CASSSGGYGYTF
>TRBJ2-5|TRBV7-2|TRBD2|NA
TGTGCCAGCAGCTTAGTTACGACTAGCGGGAGGGAGACCCAGTACTTC
CASSLVTTSGRETQYF
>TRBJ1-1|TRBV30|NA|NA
TGTGCCTGGGGAATGAACACTGAAGCTTTCTTT
CAWGMNTEAFF
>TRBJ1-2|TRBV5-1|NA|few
TGCGCCAGCAGCTTGTACAGGGACTATGGCTACACCTTC
CASSLYRDYGYTF
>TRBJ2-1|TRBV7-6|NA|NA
TGTGCCAGCAGCTTAGCGAGGGTTGACAATGAGCAGTTCTTC
CASSLARVDNEQFF
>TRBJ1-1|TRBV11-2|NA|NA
TGTGCCAGCACCCTACCAGGCGGGAACACTGAAGCTTTCTTT
CASTLPGGNTEAFF
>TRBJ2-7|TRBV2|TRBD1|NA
TGTGCCAGCAGTGAAGCAGGCAGGGGGACCCACGAGCAGTACTTC
CASSEAGRGTHEQYF
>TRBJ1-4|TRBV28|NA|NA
TGTGCCAGCAGTTCAGGGGTGACTAATGAAAAACTGTTTTTT
CASSSGVTNEKLFF
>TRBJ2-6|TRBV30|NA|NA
TGTGCCTGGACCCGGCCTTTAAGCTCTGGGGCCAACGTCCTGACTTTC
CAWTRPLSSGANVLTF
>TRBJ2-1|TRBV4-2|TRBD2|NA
TGTGCCAGCAGCCAGACTAGCGGGAGCTCCTACAATGAGCAGTTCTTC
CASSQTSGSSYNEQFF
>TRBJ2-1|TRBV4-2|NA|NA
TGTGCCAGCAGCCCACCCCGACCGCAGGGGACGTACGACAATGAGCAGTTCTTC
CASSPPRPQGTYDNEQFF
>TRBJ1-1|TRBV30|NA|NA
TGTGCCTGGACTATATCCCGGAGCACTGAAGCTTTCTTT
CAWTISRSTEAFF
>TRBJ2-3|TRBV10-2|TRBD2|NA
TGCGCCAGCAAGGGGACTAGCGGGAGGACCACTAGCACAGATACGCAGTATTTT
CASKGTSGRTTSTDTQYF
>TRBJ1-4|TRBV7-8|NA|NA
TGTGCCAGCAGCCCCCCCGAGGGCCATCCCGGGGAAAAACTGTTTTTT
CASSPPEGHPGEKLFF
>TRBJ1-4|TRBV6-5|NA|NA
TGTGCCAGCAGTTACTCGATTAATGAAAAACTGTTTTTT
CASSYSINEKLFF
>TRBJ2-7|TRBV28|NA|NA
TGTGCCAGCAGGACCCCGGGATTCGAGCAGTACTTC
CASRTPGFEQYF
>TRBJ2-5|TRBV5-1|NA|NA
TGCGCCAGCAGCTTGGCGAACCCTAGAGGCGAGACCCAGTACTTC
CASSLANPRGETQYF
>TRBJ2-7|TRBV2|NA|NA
TGTGCCAGCACCGTCCCAATGGGAAGGGACGTATCCTACGAGCAGTACTTC
CASTVPMGRDVSYEQYF
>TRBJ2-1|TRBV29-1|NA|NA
TGCAGCGTTGCGACTCTAGCGATCTCCTACAATGAGCAGTTCTTC
CSVATLAISYNEQFF
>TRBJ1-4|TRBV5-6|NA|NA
TGTGCCAGCAGCAGTGGGGATGGCGAAAAACTGTTTTTT
CASSSGDGEKLFF
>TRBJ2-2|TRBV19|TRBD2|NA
TGTGCCAGTAGTATGCTCTCGAAGTCCGGGGGGGACACCGGGGAGCTGTTTTTT
CASSMLSKSGGDTGELFF
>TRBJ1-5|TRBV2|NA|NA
TGTGCCAGCAGTCCCGACCCCGGGGACTATAGCAATCAGCCCCAGCATTTT
CASSPDPGDYSNQPQHF